A single sample gave rise to the 20 T cell receptor beta chains below, sequenced in a study of human T cells and chemical hapten exposure (dated by TCRdb to about 2021). The sample's time point, from its label and the paper: patch test 2, 6 weeks after DPC sensitization. The intended sense of this specimen's treatment or condition label: therapeutic diphenylcyclopropenone sensitization with weekly scalp DPC. Library generation was performed with RACE. The sample was run on a NextSeq 500. TCRdb trimmed public reads at Q25 via fastp, called clones via MiXCR and kept in-frame beta chains. For every CDR3 protein sequence, its rows merge into one entry that carries the most common genes and DNA. The sample table holds about 350,000 distinct CDR3 sequences, of which over 6% were seen once. The top ten clonotypes cover less than 6.5% of the sample. Sequences were derived from whole blood, sampled in connection with sensitization to the hapten diphenylcyclopropenone (DPC). These TCRs come from a woman younger than 35 with alopecia areata. Some clones in this sample may be carry-over from other donors' samples.

This clonotype has just a few counts. The chain couples TRBV20-1 to TRBJ1-1, with unresolved D. From germline, CDR1 is DFQATT and CDR2 SNEGSKA (reference sequence). Trimming took 1 base from V and 3 from J, leaving 9 bases between them. CDR3 length: 13 residues. The CDR3 protein is CSARGNGHTEAFF. Here the CDR3 DNA reads TGCAGTGCTAGAGGGAACGGACACACTGAAGCTTTCTTT.

This clonotype came up a few times. The chain combines TRBV27 with TRBJ2-7; 11 bases fit TRBD2. V lost 3 bases to trimming and J lost 0 bases; unmatched junction nucleotides: 22. Germline CDR1 reads MNHEY; CDR2 reads SMNVEV (reference sequence). The CDR3 length is 22 residues. Here the CDR3 reads CASSFGTASPRTSGYSSYEQYF. DNA of the CDR3: TGTGCCAGCAGTTTCGGGACAGCCTCACCGAGGACTAGCGGGTACAGCTCCTACGAGCAGTACTTC.

This clonotype was recorded a few times. The chain employs TRBV7-9 and TRBJ2-7, with D tentatively TRBD2 (5 bases). The CDR3 consists of 14 residues. The V gene's germline CDR1 is SEHNR and CDR2 FQNEAQ (reference sequence). Trimming pared 5 bases from V and 6 bases from J, leaving 17 bases between. The chain's CDR3 is CASSPIVEGREQYF. The CDR3 DNA follows: TGTGCCAGCAGCCCAATCGTTGAGGGCCGCGAGCAGTACTTC.

This clonotype has more than one count but fewer than ten. This sequence joins TRBV2 and TRBJ1-2; TRBD1 matches at 10 bases. Germline CDR1 is SNHLY and CDR2 is FYNNEI. The CDR3 has 14 residues. Losses at the gene ends were 2 bases for V and 13 bases for J; bases not matched to a gene: 10. The CDR3 region has the DNA TGTGCCAGCAGTGAAACCCGACAGGGGGCAGGATGCACCTTC. Residues: CASSETRQGAGCTF.

At least ten counts were recorded for this clonotype. The J gene is TRBJ1-6, the V gene TRBV7-9; D is undetermined. V lost 5 bases to trimming and J lost 9 bases, with 23 bases between them. The germline V gene encodes CDR1 SEHNR and CDR2 FQNEAQ (reference sequence). The CDR3 runs 17 residues. The CDR3: CASSRPANTPSSSPLHF. CDR3 DNA sequence: TGTGCCAGCAGCCGGCCCGCCAACACCCCAAGTAGTTCACCCCTCCACTTT. Supplemented by reference TRBV7-9 and TRBJ1-6, the full variable domain reads DTGVSQNPRHKITKRGQNVTFRCDPISEHNRLYWYRQTLGQGPEFLTYFQNEAQLEKSRLLSDRFSAERPKGSFSTLEIQRTEQGDSAMYLCASSRPANTPSSSPLHFGNGTRLTVT.

In this sample, this clonotype turned up a few times. This sequence joins TRBV6-5 and TRBJ2-7; 9 bases map to TRBD2. Germline lookup yields CDR1 MNHEY and CDR2 SVGAGI. Trimming took 2 bases from V and 9 from J; bases not matched to a gene: 14. This CDR3 comprises 16 residues. In DNA, the CDR3 is TGTGCCAGCAGTTACGACTCTAGCGGGGTAAATTTTGGGCAGTACTTC. It translates to CASSYDSSGVNFGQYF.

This clonotype has a handful of counts. The V call is TRBV12-3 or TRBV12-4, the J call TRBJ1-3, with D hard to call. Trimming left V 3 bases short and J 6 bases short, with 12 bases between. This CDR3 comprises 14 residues. The CDR3 DNA reads TGTGCCAGCAGTTTCTCAGTGAATCAAAACACCATATATTTT. It translates to CASSFSVNQNTIYF.

This clonotype has a handful of counts. The chain joins TRBV4-3 to TRBJ2-7, with D possibly being TRBD1 (5 bases). With 0 bases removed from V and 3 bases from J, the gap between germline ends came to 15 bases. CDR1 and CDR2 from the germline V gene are LGHNA and YSLEER. The CDR3 length is 16 residues. CDR3 amino acids: CASSQDRQGHLYEQYF. DNA of the CDR3: TGCGCCAGCAGCCAAGATAGGCAGGGCCACCTCTACGAGCAGTACTTC.

The chain is built from TRBV2 and TRBJ1-4; no firm D call. CDR1 SNHLY and CDR2 FYNNEI come from the germline V gene. Trimming took 4 bases from V and 5 from J, leaving 11 bases between them. This CDR3 has 14 residues. CDR3 loop: CASSAARRNEKLFF. CDR3 in DNA: TGTGCCAGCAGTGCGGCCAGACGGAATGAAAAACTGTTTTTT.

This clonotype was found many times. The CDR3 here is CASSPQLLGWGTGELFF. CDR3 sequence (DNA): TGTGCCAGCAGCCCCCAACTACTCGGCTGGGGCACCGGGGAGCTGTTTTTT. This chain joins TRBV7-3 and TRBJ2-2; D is undetermined. CDR3 length: 17 residues. Germline V gene lookup returns CDR1 SGHTA and CDR2 FQGTGA. Trimming pared 5 bases from V and 4 bases from J, leaving 20 bases between.

The chain employs TRBV28 and TRBJ1-5, with no clear D. Between the trimmed V and J ends, which lost 2 bases and 4 bases, there was a span of 9 bases. The CDR3 length is 14 residues. Germline V gene sequence: CDR1 MDHEN, CDR2 SYDVKM. This CDR3 reads CASSLGVGNQPQHF. The CDR3 DNA reads TGTGCCAGCAGTTTAGGTGTCGGGAATCAGCCCCAGCATTTT. The full variable domain, with the rest looked up from reference TRBV28 and TRBJ1-5, is DVKVTQSSRYLVKRTGEKVFLECVQDMDHENMFWYRQDPGLGLRLIYFSYDVKMKEKGDIPEGYSVSREKKERFSLILESASTNQTSMYLCASSLGVGNQPQHFGDGTRLSIL.

This clonotype appeared many times. V usage is TRBV28 and J usage is TRBJ2-5; D is possibly TRBD1 or TRBD2 (6 bases each). This CDR3 comprises 14 residues. The germline V gene has CDR1 MDHEN and CDR2 SYDVKM. Trimming took 3 bases from V and 3 from J, leaving 11 bases between them. CDR3 coding DNA: TGTGCCAGCAGTTTGCCCGGGGGCGAAGAGACCCAGTACTTC. Protein: CASSLPGGEETQYF.

This sequence joins TRBV7-8 and TRBJ2-1; D is possibly TRBD1 (6 bases). V lost 1 base and J 7 bases, leaving 14 bases between the germline ends. The CDR3 runs 15 residues. The V gene's germline CDR1 is SGHVS and CDR2 FQNEAQ. This CDR3 is CASSLVAGDGNEQFF. The DNA for the CDR3 is TGTGCCAGCAGCTTAGTAGCAGGGGACGGAAATGAGCAGTTCTTC.

DNA of the CDR3: TGTGCCAGCAGTGAAGCGGGGACAAGATACGAGCAGTACTTC. Its protein product is CASSEAGTRYEQYF. The chain couples TRBV6-1 to TRBJ2-7, with D tentatively TRBD1 (6 bases). This CDR3 region has 14 residues. Per the germline V gene, CDR1 is MNHNS and CDR2 is SASEGT. Between the trimmed V and J ends, which lost 0 bases and 4 bases, there was a span of 10 bases.

This clonotype was counted many times. The genes are TRBV29-1 and TRBJ1-2; D remains unclear. Between the trimmed V and J ends, which lost 8 bases and 4 bases, there was a span of 14 bases. This CDR3 is 12 amino acids long. The germline V gene has CDR1 SQVTM and CDR2 ANQGSEA. The CDR3 nucleotides are TGCAGCAGCGCGACGGAGCTCTATGGCTACACCTTC. It specifies CSSATELYGYTF.

In this sample, this clonotype turned up many times. This chain links TRBV5-1 with TRBJ1-1; D is ambiguous. V lost 5 bases and J lost 1, with 9 bases in between. The CDR3 covers 13 residues. Germline CDR1 SGHRS, CDR2 YFSETQ. The CDR3 loop is CASRDTRNTEAFF. As DNA, the CDR3 is TGCGCCAGCAGAGACACAAGGAACACTGAAGCTTTCTTT. Together with reference TRBV5-1 and TRBJ1-1, the CDR3 gives the full variable domain: KAGVTQTPRYLIKTRGQQVTLSCSPISGHRSVSWYQQTPGQGLQFLFEYFSETQRNKGNFPGRFSGRQFSNSRSEMNVSTLELGDSALYLCASRDTRNTEAFFGQGTRLTVV.

This clonotype was observed at least ten times. V and J are TRBV7-2 and TRBJ2-3, with D perhaps TRBD1 (6 bases). V lost 5 bases and J lost 5, with 14 bases in between. Looked up from germline, CDR1 is SGHTA and CDR2 is FQGNSA. This CDR3 spans 14 amino acids. The CDR3 nucleotides are TGTGCCAGCAGCATAGACAGGTCCGGAGATACGCAGTATTTT. Amino acids: CASSIDRSGDTQYF.

This clonotype was observed a handful of times. CDR3 DNA: TGTGCCAGCAGCTTGTGGGCGACTGGGGCCAACGTCCTGACTTTC. Its protein product is CASSLWATGANVLTF. V and J are TRBV5-4 and TRBJ2-6; D remains unclear. The germline V gene has CDR1 SGHNT and CDR2 YYREEE (reference sequence). The V end lost 1 base, the J end lost 2 bases, and 7 bases lay between the germline ends. The CDR3 has 15 amino acids.

This clonotype was picked up a small number of times. The chain employs TRBV4-1 and TRBJ2-2; D not resolved. CDR1 is MGHRA, CDR2 YSYEKL, per germline. The CDR3 consists of 16 residues. V dropped 2 bases and J dropped 0 bases, with 10 bases sitting between them. CDR3 amino acids: CASSQSPRANTGELFF. CDR3 in DNA: TGCGCCAGCAGCCAAAGCCCTCGCGCGAACACCGGGGAGCTGTTTTTT.

This clonotype was seen repeatedly, ten times or more. V and J are TRBV10-3 and TRBJ2-2, with D maybe TRBD1 (5 bases). The CDR3 runs to 17 residues. V was cut by 2 bases and J by 2 bases, with 15 bases left in between. CDR1 is ENHRY, CDR2 SYGVKD, per germline. The CDR3 sequence is CAISEIMETANTGELFF. CDR3 nucleotide sequence: TGTGCCATCAGTGAGATCATGGAGACAGCAAACACCGGGGAGCTGTTTTTT.